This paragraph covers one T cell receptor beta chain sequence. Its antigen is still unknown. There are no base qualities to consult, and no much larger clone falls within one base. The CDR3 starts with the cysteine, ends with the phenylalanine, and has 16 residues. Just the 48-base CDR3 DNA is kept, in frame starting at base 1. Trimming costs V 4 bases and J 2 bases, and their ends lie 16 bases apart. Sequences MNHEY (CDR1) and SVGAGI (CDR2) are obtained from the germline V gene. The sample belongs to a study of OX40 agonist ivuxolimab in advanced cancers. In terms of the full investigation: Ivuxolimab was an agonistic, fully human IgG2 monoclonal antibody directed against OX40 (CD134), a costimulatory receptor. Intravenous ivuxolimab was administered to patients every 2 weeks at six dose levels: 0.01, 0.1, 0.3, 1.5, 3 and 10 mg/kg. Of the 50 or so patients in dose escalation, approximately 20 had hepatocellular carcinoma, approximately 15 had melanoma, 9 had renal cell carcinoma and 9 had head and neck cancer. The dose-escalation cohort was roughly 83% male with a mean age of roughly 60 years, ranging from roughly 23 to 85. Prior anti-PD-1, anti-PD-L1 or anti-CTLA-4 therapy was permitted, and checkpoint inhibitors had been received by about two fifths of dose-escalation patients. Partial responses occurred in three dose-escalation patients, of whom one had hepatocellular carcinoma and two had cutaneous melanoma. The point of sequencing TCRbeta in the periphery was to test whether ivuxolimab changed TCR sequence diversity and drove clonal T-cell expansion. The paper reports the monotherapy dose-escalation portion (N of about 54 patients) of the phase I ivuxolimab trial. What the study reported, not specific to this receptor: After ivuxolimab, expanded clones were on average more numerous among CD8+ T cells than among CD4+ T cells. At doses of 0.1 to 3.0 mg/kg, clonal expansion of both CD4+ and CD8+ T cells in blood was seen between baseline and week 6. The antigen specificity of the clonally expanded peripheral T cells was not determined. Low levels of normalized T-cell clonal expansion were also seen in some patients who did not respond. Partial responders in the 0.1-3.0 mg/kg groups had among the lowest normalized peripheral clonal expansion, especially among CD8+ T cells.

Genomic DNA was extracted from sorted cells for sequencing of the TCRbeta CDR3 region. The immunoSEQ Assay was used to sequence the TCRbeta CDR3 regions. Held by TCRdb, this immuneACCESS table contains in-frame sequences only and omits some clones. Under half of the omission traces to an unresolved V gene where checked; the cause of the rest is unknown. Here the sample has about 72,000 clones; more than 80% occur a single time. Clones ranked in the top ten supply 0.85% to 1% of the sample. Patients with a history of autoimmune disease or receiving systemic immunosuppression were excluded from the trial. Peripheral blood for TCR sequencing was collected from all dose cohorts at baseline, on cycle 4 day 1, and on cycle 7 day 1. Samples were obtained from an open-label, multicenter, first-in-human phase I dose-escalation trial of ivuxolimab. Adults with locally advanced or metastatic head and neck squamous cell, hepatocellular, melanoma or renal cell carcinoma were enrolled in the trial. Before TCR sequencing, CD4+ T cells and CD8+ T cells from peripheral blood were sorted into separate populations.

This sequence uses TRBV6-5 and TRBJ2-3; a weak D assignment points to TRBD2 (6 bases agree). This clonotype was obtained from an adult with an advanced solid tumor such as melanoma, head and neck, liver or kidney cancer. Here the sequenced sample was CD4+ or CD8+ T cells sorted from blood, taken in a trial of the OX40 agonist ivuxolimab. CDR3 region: CASSSGTGGPTDTQYF. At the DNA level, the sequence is TGTGCCAGCAGTTCCGGGACTGGAGGACCCACAGATACGCAGTATTTT.